The source of this TCR beta chain is a study of glioma-infiltrating T cells after dendritic cell vaccination. Germline values: CDR1 MDHEN, CDR2 SYDVKM. Losses at the gene ends were 4 bases for V and 7 bases for J; bases not matched to a gene: 6. CDR3 length: 14 amino acids. As to time point: after dendritic cell vaccination, including at tumor progression/relapse. The immunoSEQ assay amplified TCRB CDR3 from up to roughly 2 ug DNA. The primer mix had 60 V beta and 13 J beta primers. Profiled with immunoSEQ multiplex PCR; TCRdb holds only in-frame clones, not every one. The repertoire consists of about 65,000 clones, with 86% occurring once and the leading ten covering 11%.

This specimen was blood, taken after dendritic cell vaccination. The receptor comes from a human donor with glioblastoma. The chain links TRBV28 to TRBJ1-5, with 8 bases identical to TRBD1. CDR3 sequence: CASSYSRGRQPQHF. The CDR3 DNA follows: TGTGCCAGCAGTTATAGCAGGGGGCGGCAGCCCCAGCATTTT.